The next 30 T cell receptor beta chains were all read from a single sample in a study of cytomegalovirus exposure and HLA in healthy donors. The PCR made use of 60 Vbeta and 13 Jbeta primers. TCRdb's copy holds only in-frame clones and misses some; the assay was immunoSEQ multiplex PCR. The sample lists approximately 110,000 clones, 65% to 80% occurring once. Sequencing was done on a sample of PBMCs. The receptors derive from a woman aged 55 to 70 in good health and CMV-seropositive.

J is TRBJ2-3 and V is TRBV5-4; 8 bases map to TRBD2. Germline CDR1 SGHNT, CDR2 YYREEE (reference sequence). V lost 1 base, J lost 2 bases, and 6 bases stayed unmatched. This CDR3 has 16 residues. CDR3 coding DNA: TGTGCCAGCAGCTTGATTCCAGCGGGGGCCACAGATACGCAGTATTTT. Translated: CASSLIPAGATDTQYF.

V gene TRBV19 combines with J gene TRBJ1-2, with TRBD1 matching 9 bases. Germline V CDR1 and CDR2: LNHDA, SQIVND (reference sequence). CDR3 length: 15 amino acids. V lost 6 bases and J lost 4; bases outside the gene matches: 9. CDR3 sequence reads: CASSGGQGIFYGYTF. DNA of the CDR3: TGTGCCAGTAGCGGCGGACAGGGGATCTTCTATGGCTACACCTTC.

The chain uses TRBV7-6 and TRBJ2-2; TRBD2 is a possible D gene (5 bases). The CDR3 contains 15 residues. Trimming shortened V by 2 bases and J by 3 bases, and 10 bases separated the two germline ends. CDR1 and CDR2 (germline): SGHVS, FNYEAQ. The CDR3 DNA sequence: TGTGCCAGCAGCTTACCCCCGGACTACACCGGGGAGCTGTTTTTT. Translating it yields CASSLPPDYTGELFF. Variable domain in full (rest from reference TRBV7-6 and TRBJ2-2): GAGVSQSPRYKVTKRGQDVALRCDPISGHVSLYWYRQALGQGPEFLTYFNYEAQQDKSGLPNDRFSAERPEGSISTLTIQRTEQRDSAMYRCASSLPPDYTGELFFGEGSRLTVL.

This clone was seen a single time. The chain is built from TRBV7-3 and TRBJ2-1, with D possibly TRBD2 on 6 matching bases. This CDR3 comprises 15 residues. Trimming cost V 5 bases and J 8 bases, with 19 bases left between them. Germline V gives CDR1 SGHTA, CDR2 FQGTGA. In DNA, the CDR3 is TGTGCCAGCAGCAACGGAGGGATTCTTGGCGATGAGCAGTTCTTC. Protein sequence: CASSNGGILGDEQFF.

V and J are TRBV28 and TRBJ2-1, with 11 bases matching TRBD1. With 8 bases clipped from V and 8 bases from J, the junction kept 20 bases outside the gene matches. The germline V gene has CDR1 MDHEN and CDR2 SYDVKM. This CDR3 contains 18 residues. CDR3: CASETPRGGTGGKYEQFF. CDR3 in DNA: TGTGCCAGCGAGACTCCGAGGGGGGGGACAGGGGGTAAATATGAGCAGTTCTTC.

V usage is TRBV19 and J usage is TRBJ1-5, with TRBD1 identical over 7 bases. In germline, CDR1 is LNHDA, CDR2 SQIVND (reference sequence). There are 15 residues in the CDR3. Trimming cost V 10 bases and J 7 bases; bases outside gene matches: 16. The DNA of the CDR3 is TGTGCCACCACCCCCGGGGGACAGAAGGGGCAGCCCCAGCATTTT. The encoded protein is CATTPGGQKGQPQHF.

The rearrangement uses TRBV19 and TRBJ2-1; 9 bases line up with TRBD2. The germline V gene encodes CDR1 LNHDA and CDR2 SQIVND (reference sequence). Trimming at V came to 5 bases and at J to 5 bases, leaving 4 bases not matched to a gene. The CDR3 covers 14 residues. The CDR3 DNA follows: TGTGCCAGTAGTGTAGCGGGAGAGGACAATGAGCAGTTCTTC. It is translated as CASSVAGEDNEQFF.

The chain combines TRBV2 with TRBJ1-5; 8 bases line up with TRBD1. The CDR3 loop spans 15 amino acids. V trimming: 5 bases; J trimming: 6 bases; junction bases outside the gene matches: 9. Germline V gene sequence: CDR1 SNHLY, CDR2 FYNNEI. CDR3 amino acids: CASSQGGQAGQPQHF. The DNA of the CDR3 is TGTGCCAGCAGTCAGGGGGGACAGGCGGGTCAGCCCCAGCATTTT.

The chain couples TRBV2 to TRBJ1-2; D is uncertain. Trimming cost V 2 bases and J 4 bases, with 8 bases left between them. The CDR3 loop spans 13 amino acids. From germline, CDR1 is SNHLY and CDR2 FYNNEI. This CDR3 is CASSEQRAYGYTF. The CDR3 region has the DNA TGTGCCAGCAGTGAACAGCGGGCCTATGGCTACACCTTC.

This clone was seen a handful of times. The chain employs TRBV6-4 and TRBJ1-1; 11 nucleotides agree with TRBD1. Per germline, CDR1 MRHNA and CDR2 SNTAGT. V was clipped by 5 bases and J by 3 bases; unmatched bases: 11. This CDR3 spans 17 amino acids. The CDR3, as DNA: TGTGCCAGCAGTTACCTAATCGGGACAGGGGGGGACACTGAAGCTTTCTTT. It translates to CASSYLIGTGGDTEAFF.

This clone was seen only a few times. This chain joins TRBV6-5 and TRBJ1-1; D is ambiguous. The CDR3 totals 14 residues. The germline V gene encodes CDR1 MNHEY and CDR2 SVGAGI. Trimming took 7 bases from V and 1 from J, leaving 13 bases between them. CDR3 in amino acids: CASTYGRGNTEAFF. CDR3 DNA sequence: TGTGCCAGCACTTATGGGCGGGGGAACACTGAAGCTTTCTTT.

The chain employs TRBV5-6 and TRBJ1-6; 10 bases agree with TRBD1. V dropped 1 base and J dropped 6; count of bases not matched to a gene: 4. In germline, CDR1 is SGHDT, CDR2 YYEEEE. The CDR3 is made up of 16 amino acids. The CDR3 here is CASSLRTGGSNSPLHF. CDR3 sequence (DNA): TGTGCCAGCAGCTTGAGGACAGGGGGAAGTAATTCACCCCTCCACTTT.

The DNA of the CDR3 is TGTGCCAGCAGCTTCGGGAGGGGAGGTAATTCACCCCTCCACTTT. Protein: CASSFGRGGNSPLHF. The chain employs TRBV7-2 and TRBJ1-6; maybe TRBD1 (5 bases). Germline CDR1 reads SGHTA; CDR2 reads FQGNSA. The CDR3 spans 15 residues. Trimming stripped 3 bases from V and 6 bases from J, with 12 bases between. Full variable domain (remainder filled in from reference TRBV7-2 and TRBJ1-6): GAGVSQSPSNKVTEKGKDVELRCDPISGHTALYWYRQSLGQGLEFLIYFQGNSAPDKSGLPSDRFSAERTGGSVSTLTIQRTQQEDSAVYLCASSFGRGGNSPLHFGNGTRLTVT.

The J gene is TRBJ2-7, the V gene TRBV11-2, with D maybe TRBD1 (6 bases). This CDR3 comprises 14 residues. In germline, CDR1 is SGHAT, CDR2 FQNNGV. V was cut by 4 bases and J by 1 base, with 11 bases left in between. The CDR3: CASSSGQLSYEQYF. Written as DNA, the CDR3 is TGTGCCAGCAGCTCCGGACAGTTGTCCTACGAGCAGTACTTC.

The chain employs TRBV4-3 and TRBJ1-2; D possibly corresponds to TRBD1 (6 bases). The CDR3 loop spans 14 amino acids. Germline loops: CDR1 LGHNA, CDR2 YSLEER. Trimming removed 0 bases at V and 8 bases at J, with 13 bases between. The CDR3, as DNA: TGCGCCAGCAGCCAAGAAACAGGGTCCCGAGGCTACACCTTC. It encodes CASSQETGSRGYTF.

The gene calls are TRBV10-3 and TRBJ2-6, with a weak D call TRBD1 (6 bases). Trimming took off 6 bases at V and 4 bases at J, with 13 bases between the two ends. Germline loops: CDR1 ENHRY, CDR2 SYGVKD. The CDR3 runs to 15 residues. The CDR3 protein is CAISKQGAGANVLTF. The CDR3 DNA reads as TGTGCCATCAGCAAACAGGGTGCCGGGGCCAACGTCCTGACTTTC.

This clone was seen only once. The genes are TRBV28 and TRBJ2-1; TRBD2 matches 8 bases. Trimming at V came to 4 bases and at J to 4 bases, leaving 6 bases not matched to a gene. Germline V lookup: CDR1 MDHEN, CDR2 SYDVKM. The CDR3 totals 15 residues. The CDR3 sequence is CASSSPRGGYNEQFF. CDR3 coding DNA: TGTGCCAGCAGTTCCCCGCGCGGGGGGTACAATGAGCAGTTCTTC.

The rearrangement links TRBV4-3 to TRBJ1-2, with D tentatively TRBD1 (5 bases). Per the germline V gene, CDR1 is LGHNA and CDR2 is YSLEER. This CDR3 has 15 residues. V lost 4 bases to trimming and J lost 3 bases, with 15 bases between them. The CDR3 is CASSPTQGSYYGYTF. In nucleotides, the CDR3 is TGCGCCAGCAGCCCAACCCAGGGCAGCTACTATGGCTACACCTTC.

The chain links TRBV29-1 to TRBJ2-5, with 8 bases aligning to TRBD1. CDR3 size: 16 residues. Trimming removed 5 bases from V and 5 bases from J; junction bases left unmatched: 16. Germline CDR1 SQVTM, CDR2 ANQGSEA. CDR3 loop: CSVSGARTGLGETQYF. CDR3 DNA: TGCAGCGTTTCAGGAGCTCGGACAGGGTTAGGGGAGACCCAGTACTTC.

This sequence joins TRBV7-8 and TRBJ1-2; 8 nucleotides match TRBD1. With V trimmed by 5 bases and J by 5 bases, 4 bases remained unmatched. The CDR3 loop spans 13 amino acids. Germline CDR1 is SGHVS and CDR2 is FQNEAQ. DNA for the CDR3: TGTGCCAGCAGCGTAACAGGGGGTTATGGCTACACCTTC. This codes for CASSVTGGYGYTF.

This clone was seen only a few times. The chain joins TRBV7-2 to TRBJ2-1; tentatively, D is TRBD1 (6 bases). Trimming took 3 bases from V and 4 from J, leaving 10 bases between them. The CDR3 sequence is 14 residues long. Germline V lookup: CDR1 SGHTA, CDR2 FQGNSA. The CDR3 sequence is CASSFRQEYNEQFF. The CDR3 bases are TGTGCCAGCAGCTTCCGACAGGAATACAATGAGCAGTTCTTC. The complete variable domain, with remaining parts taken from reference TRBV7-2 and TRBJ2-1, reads GAGVSQSPSNKVTEKGKDVELRCDPISGHTALYWYRQSLGQGLEFLIYFQGNSAPDKSGLPSDRFSAERTGGSVSTLTIQRTQQEDSAVYLCASSFRQEYNEQFFGPGTRLTVL.

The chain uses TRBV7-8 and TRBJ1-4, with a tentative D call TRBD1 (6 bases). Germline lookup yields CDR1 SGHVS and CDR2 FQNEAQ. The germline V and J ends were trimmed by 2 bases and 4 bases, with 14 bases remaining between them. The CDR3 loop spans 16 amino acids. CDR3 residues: CASSLTDSAFNEKLFF. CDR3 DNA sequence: TGTGCCAGCAGCTTAACGGACAGCGCCTTTAATGAAAAACTGTTTTTT. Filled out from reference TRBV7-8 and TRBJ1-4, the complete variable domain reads GAGVSQSPRYKVAKRGQDVALRCDPISGHVSLFWYQQALGQGPEFLTYFQNEAQLDKSGLPSDRFFAERPEGSVSTLKIQRTQQEDSAVYLCASSLTDSAFNEKLFFGSGTQLSVL.

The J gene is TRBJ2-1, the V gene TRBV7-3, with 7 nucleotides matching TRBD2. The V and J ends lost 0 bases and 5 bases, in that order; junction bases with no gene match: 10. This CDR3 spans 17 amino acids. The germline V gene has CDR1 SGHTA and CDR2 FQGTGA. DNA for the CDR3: TGTGCCAGCAGCTTAACCGCACTAGCTAGCGGTAACAATGAGCAGTTCTTC. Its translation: CASSLTALASGNNEQFF.

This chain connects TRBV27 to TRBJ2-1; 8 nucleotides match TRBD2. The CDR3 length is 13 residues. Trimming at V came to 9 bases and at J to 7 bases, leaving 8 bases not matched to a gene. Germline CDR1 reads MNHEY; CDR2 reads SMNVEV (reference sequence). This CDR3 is CASPITSGNEQFF. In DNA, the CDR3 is TGTGCCAGTCCTATAACTAGCGGTAATGAGCAGTTCTTC.

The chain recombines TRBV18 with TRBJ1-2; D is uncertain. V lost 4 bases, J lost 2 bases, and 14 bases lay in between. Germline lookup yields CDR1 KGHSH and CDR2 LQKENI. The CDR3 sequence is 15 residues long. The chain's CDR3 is CASSQLGRGNYGYTF. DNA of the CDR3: TGTGCCAGCTCACAACTCGGACGGGGAAACTATGGCTACACCTTC.

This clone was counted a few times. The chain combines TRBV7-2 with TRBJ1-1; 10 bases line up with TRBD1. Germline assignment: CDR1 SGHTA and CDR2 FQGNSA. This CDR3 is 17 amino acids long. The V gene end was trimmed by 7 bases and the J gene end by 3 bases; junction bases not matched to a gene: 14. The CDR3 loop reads CASTRWDRGLRDTEAFF. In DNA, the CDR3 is TGTGCCAGCACCCGCTGGGACAGGGGCCTGAGGGACACTGAAGCTTTCTTT.

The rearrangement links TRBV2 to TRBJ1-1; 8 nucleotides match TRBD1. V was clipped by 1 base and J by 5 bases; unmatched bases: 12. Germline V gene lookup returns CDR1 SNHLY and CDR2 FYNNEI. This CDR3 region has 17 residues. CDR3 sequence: CASSEVGLGQGWTEAFF. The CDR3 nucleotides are TGTGCCAGCAGTGAAGTGGGGCTTGGACAGGGTTGGACTGAAGCTTTCTTT.

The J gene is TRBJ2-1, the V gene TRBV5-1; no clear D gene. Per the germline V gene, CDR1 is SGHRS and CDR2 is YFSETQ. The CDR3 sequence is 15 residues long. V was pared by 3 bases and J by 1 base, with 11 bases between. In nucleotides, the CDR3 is TGCGCCAGCAGCTCACCTCTAGAATCCTACAATGAGCAGTTCTTC. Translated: CASSSPLESYNEQFF.

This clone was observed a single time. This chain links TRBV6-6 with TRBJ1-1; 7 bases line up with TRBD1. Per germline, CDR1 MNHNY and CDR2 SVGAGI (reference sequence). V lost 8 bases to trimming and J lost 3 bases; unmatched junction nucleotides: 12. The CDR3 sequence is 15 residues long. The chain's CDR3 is CASVNGKGAYTEAFF. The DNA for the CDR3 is TGTGCCAGCGTTAATGGTAAGGGGGCCTACACTGAAGCTTTCTTT.

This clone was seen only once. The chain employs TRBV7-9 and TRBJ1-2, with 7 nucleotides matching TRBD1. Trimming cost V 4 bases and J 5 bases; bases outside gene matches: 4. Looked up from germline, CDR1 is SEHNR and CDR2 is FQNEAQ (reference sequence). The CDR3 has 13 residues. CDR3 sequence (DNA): TGTGCCAGCAGCTCCGGGACAGTTTATGGCTACACCTTC. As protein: CASSSGTVYGYTF.